This T cell receptor beta chain was observed in a study of cytomegalovirus exposure and HLA in healthy donors. This clone was detected a few times. This CDR3 is built from 16 residues. V lost 4 bases and J lost 0, with 15 bases in between. Germline assignment: CDR1 SGHNT and CDR2 YENEEA. PCR involved 60 Vbeta and 13 Jbeta primers. TCRdb's copy holds only in-frame clones and misses some; the assay was immunoSEQ multiplex PCR. The data show fewer than 150,000 clones, roughly three quarters seen once. The origin of this receptor is a man aged 18 to 29 in good health and CMV-seronegative. The chain uses TRBV11-3 and TRBJ1-1, with D perhaps TRBD1 (6 bases). The sample comprised PBMCs. CDR3 bases: TGTGCCAGCAGCTCCCTGAGAGAGGGGGTGAACACTGAAGCTTTCTTT. Its translation: CASSSLREGVNTEAFF.